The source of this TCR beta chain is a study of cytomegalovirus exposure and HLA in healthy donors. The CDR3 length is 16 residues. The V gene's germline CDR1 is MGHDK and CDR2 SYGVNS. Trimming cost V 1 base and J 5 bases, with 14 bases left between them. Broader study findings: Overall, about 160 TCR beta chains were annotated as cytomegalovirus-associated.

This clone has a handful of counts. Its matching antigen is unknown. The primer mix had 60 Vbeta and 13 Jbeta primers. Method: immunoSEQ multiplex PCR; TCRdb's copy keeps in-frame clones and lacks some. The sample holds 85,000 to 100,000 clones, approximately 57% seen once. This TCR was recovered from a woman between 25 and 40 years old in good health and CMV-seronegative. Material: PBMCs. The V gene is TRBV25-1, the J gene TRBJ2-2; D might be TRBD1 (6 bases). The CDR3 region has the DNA TGTGCCAGCAGTGAATGGGGGACATTAAGGACCGGGGAGCTGTTTTTT. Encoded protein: CASSEWGTLRTGELFF.